This T cell receptor beta chain was sequenced for a study of CD8 T cells in ankylosing spondylitis. Study-level points and caveats: Some of the motif variants had earlier been found in reactive arthritis patients' fluid and blood.

TCRdb fed the 5' RACE reads into MiXCR, producing one record per CDR3 protein. The sample gives hundreds of thousands of distinct CDR3 sequences, 10% of which show up once; 21% is in the top ten. This clonotype has a count of ten or more. Antigen specificity is unknown. V lost 5 bases and J lost 7, with 18 bases in between. The CDR3 sequence is 13 residues long. Germline CDR1 reads DFQATT; CDR2 reads SNEGSKA (reference sequence). The chain uses TRBV20-1 and TRBJ2-7; weak D call: TRBD2 (5 bases). This TCR was sampled from a male donor with ankylosing spondylitis or in good health (not recorded which). Sequencing was performed on blood, either unsorted or a sorted T cell fraction (not recorded which). CDR3 nucleotide sequence: TGCAGTGCTGGACGGACTGAGTCGGGGGAGCAGTACTTC. Translation gives CSAGRTESGEQYF.